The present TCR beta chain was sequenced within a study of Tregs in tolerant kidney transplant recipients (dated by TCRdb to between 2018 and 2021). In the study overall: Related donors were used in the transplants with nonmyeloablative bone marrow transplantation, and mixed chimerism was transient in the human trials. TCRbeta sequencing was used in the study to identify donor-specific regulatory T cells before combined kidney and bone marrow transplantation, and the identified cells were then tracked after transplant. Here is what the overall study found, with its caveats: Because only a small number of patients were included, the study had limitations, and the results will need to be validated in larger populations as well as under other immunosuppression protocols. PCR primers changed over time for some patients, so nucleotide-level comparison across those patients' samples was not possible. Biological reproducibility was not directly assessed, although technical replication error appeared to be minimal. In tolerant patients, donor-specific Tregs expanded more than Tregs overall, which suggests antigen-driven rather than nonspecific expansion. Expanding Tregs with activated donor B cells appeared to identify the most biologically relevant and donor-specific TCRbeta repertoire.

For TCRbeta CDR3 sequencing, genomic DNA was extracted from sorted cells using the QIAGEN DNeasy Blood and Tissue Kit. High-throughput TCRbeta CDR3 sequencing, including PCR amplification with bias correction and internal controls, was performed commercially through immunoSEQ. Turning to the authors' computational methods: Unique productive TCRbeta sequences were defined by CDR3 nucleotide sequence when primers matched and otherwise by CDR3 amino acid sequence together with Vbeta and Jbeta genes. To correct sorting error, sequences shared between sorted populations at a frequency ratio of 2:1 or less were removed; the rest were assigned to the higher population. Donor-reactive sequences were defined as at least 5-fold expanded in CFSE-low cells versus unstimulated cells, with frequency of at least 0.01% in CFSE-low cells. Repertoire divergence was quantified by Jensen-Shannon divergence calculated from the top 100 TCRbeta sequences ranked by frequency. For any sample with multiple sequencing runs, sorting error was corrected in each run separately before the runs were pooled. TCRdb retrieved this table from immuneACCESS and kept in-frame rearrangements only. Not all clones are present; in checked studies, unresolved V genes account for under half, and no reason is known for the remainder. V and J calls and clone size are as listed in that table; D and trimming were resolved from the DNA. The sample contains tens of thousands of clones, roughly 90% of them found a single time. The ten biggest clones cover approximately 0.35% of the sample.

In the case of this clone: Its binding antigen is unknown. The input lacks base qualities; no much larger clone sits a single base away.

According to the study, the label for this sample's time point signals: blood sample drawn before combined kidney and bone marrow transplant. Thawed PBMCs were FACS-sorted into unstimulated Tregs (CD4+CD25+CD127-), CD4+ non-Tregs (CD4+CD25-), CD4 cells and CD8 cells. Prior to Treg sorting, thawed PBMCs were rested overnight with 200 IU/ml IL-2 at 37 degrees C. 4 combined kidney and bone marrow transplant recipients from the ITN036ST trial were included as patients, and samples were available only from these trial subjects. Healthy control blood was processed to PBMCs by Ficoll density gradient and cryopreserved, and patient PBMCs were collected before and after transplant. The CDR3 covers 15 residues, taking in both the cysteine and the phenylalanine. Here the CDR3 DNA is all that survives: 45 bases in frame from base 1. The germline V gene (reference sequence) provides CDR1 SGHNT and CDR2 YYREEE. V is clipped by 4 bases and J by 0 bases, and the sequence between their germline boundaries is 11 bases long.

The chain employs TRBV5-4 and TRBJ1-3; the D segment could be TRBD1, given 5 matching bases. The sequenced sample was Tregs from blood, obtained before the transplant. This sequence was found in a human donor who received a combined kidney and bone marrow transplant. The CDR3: CASSPGQSSGNTIYF. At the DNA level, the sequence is TGTGCCAGCAGCCCCGGACAAAGCTCTGGAAACACCATATATTTT.